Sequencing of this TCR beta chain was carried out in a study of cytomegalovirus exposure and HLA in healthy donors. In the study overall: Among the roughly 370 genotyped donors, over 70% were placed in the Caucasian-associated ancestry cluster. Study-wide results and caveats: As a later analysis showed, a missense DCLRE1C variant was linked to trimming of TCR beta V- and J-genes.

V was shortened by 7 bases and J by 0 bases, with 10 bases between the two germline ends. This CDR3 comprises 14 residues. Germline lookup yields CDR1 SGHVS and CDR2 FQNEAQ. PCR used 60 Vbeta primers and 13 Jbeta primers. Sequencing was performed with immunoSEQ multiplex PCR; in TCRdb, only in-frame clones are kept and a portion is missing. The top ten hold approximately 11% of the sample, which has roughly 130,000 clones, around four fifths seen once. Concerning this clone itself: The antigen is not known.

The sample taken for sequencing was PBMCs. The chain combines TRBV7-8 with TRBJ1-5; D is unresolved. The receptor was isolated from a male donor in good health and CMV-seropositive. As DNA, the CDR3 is TGTGCCAGCACGGAGAACTATAGCAATCAGCCCCAGCATTTT. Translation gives CASTENYSNQPQHF.